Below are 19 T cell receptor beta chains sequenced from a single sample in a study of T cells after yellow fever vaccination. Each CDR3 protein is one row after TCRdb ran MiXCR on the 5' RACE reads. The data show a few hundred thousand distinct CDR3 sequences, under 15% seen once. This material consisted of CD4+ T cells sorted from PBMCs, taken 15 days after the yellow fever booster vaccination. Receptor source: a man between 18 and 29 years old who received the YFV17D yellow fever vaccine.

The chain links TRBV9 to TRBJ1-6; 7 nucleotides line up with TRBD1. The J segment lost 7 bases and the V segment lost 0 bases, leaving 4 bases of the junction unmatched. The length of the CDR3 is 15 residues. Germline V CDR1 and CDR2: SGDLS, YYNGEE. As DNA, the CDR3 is TGTGCCAGCAGCGTAGTGGGGACAGCCAATTCACCCCTCCACTTT. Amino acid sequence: CASSVVGTANSPLHF.

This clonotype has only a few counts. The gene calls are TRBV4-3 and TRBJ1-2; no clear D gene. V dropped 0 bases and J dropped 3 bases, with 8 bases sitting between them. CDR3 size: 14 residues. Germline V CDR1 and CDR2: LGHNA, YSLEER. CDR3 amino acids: CASSQDMTDYGYTF. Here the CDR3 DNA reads TGCGCCAGCAGCCAAGATATGACGGACTATGGCTACACCTTC.

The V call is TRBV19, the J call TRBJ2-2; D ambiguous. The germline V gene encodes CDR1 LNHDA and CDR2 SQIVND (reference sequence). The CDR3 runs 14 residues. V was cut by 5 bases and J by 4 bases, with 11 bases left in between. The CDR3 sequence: CASSPRLRTGELFF. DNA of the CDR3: TGTGCCAGTAGTCCGAGACTCCGCACCGGGGAGCTGTTTTTT.

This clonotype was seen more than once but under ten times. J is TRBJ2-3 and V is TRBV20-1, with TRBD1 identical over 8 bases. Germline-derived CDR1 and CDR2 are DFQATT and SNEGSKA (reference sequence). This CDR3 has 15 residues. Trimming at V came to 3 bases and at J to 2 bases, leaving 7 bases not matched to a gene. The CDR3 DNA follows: TGCAGTGCTAGTGCGACAGGGGACTTCACAGATACGCAGTATTTT. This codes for CSASATGDFTDTQYF.

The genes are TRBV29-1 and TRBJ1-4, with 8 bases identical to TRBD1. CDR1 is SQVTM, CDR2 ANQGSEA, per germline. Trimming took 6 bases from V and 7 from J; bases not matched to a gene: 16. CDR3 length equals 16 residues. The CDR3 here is CSVVGQAGANSEKLFF. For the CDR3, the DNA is TGCAGCGTCGTGGGACAGGCGGGGGCAAATAGTGAAAAACTGTTTTTT.

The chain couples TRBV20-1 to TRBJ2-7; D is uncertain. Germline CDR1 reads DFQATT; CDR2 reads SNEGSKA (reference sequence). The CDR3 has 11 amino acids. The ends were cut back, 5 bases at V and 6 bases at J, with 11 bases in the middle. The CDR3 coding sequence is TGCAGTGCTGGGGAACCCACCGAGCAGTACGTC. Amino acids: CSAGEPTEQYV.

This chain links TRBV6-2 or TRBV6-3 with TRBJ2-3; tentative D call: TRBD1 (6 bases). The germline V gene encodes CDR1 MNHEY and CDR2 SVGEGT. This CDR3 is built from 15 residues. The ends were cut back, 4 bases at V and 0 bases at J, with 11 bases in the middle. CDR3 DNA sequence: TGTGCCAGCAGTTTCAGGGGCCTGAGCACAGATACGCAGTATTTT. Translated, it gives CASSFRGLSTDTQYF.

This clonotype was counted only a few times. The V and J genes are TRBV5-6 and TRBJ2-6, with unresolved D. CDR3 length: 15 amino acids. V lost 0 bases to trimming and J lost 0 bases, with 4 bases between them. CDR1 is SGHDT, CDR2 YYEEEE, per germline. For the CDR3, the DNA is TGTGCCAGCAGCTTGGATGACTCTGGGGCCAACGTCCTGACTTTC. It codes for CASSLDDSGANVLTF. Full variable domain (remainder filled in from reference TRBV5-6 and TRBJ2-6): DAGVTQSPTHLIKTRGQQVTLRCSPKSGHDTVSWYQQALGQGPQFIFQYYEEEERQRGNFPDRFSGHQFPNYSSELNVNALLLGDSALYLCASSLDDSGANVLTFGAGSRLTVL.

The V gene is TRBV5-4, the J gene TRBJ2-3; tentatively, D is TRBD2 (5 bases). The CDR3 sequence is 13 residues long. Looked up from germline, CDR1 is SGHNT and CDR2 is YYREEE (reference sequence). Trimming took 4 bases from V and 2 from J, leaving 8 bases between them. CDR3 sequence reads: CASSQTTTDTQYF. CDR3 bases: TGTGCCAGCAGCCAGACTACCACAGATACGCAGTATTTT.

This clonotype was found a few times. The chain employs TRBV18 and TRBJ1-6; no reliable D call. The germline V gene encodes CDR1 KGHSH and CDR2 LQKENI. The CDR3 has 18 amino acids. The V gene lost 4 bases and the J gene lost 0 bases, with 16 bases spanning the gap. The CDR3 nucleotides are TGTGCCAGCTCACGCGGGAGCGTTCCCAGCTCCTATAATTCACCCCTCCACTTT. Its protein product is CASSRGSVPSSYNSPLHF. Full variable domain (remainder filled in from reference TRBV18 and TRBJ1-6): NAGVMQNPRHLVRRRGQEARLRCSPMKGHSHVYWYRQLPEEGLKFMVYLQKENIIDESGMPKERFSAEFPKEGPSILRIQQVVRGDSAAYFCASSRGSVPSSYNSPLHFGNGTRLTVT.

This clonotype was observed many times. The DNA for the CDR3 is TGCGCCAGCAGCTTAGGGACAGTCTACAATGAGCAGTTCTTC. Amino acids: CASSLGTVYNEQFF. The J gene is TRBJ2-1, the V gene TRBV5-1, with TRBD1 identical over 7 bases. The CDR3 covers 14 residues. From germline, CDR1 is SGHRS and CDR2 YFSETQ. V shed 2 bases and J 3 bases; nucleotides not matched to a gene: 2. Together with reference TRBV5-1 and TRBJ2-1, the CDR3 gives the full variable domain: KAGVTQTPRYLIKTRGQQVTLSCSPISGHRSVSWYQQTPGQGLQFLFEYFSETQRNKGNFPGRFSGRQFSNSRSEMNVSTLELGDSALYLCASSLGTVYNEQFFGPGTRLTVL.

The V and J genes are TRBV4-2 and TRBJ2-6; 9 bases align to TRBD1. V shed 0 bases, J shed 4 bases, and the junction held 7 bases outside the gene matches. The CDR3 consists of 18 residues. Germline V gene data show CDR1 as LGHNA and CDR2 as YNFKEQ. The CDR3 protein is CASSQDLQGAWGANVLTF. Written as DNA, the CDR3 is TGTGCCAGCAGCCAAGATCTACAGGGGGCGTGGGGGGCCAACGTCCTGACTTTC.

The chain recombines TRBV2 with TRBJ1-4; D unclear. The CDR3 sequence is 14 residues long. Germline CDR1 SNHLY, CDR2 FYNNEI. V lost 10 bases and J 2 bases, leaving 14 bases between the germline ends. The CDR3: CATRPESTNEKLFF. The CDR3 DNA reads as TGTGCCACCCGTCCCGAGTCGACTAATGAAAAACTGTTTTTT.

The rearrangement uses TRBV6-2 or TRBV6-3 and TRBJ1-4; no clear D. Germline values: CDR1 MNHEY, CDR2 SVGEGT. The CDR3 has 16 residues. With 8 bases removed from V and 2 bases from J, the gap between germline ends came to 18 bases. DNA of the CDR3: TGTGCCAGCGGATCGGGCCCCCATGCTACTAATGAAAAACTGTTTTTT. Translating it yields CASGSGPHATNEKLFF.

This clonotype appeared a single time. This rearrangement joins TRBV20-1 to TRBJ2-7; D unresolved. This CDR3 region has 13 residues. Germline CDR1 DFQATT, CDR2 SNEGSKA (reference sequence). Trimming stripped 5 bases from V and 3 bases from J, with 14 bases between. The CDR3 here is CSALNRLHYEQYV. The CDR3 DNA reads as TGCAGTGCTCTTAACCGGCTCCACTACGAGCAGTACGTC.

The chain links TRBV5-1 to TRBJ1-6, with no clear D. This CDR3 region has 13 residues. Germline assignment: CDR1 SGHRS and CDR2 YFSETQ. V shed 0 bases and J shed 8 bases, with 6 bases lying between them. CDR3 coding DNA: TGCGCCAGCAGCTTGGCTCCCGATTCACCCCTCCACTTT. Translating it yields CASSLAPDSPLHF.

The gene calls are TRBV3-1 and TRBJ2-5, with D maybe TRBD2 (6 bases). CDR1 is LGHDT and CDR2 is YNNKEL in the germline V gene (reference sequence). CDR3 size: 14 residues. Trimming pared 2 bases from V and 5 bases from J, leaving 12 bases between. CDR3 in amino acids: CASSQSTGRETQYF. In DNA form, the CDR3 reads TGTGCCAGCAGCCAATCTACGGGGAGGGAGACCCAGTACTTC.

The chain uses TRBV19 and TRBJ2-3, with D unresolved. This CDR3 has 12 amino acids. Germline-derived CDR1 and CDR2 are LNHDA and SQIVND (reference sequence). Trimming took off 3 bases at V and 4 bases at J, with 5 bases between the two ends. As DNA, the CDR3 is TGTGCCAGTAGTATTGGGCCAGATACGCAGTATTTT. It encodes CASSIGPDTQYF.

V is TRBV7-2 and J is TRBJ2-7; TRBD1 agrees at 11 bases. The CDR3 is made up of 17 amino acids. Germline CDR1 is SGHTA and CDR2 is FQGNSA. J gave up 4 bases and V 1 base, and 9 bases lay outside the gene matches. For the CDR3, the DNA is TGTGCCAGCAGCTTAGGGGGACAGGGGGAAGTATTGTACGAGCAGTACGTC. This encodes CASSLGGQGEVLYEQYV.